A single sample gave rise to the 5 T cell receptor beta chains below, sequenced in a study of T cell changes during pregnancy in multiple sclerosis. Sequencing was performed with immunoSEQ multiplex PCR; in TCRdb, only in-frame clones are kept and a portion is missing. The sample includes fewer than 75,000 clones, 80% to 95% seen only once; the top ten take approximately 1.5%. Sequenced material: peripheral blood, taken in the second trimester of pregnancy. All receptors derive from a female donor with multiple sclerosis, enrolled in a pregnancy study.

The chain uses TRBV19 and TRBJ1-1; D ambiguous. CDR1 is LNHDA and CDR2 is SQIVND in the germline V gene (reference sequence). There are 13 residues in the CDR3. V lost 6 bases, J lost 4 bases, and 12 bases lay in between. The CDR3 DNA reads as TGTGCCAGTAGCGAGGTTCGGGGCACTGAAGCTTTCTTT. Encoded protein: CASSEVRGTEAFF.

V is TRBV28 and J is TRBJ2-5; 10 nucleotides line up with TRBD1. This CDR3 has 14 residues. Germline V gene data show CDR1 as MDHEN and CDR2 as SYDVKM. Trimming cost V 8 bases and J 5 bases; bases outside gene matches: 8. This CDR3 is CASYDRGRMETQYF. The CDR3 nucleotides read TGTGCCAGCTATGACAGGGGGCGGATGGAGACCCAGTACTTC.

This rearrangement joins TRBV5-6 to TRBJ1-1, with a weak D call TRBD1 (6 bases). V lost 0 bases, J lost 5 bases, and 17 bases lay in between. This CDR3 spans 16 amino acids. CDR1 and CDR2 (germline): SGHDT, YYEEEE. The CDR3 loop reads CASSLAGLGALTEAFF. The CDR3 bases are TGTGCCAGCAGCTTGGCCGGCTTGGGGGCGCTAACTGAAGCTTTCTTT.

The chain is built from TRBV5-4 and TRBJ2-2, with D unresolved. The CDR3 consists of 14 residues. Trimming took off 7 bases at V and 1 base at J, with 11 bases between the two ends. The germline gives CDR1 SGHNT, CDR2 YYREEE (reference sequence). The CDR3, as DNA: TGTGCCAGCCACACAACGGGGAACACCGGGGAGCTGTTTTTT. It yields the protein CASHTTGNTGELFF.

The gene calls are TRBV9 and TRBJ2-1; TRBD2 matches 14 bases. Germline CDR1 is SGDLS and CDR2 is YYNGEE. Trimming removed 3 bases from V and 3 bases from J; junction bases left unmatched: 5. There are 17 residues in the CDR3. DNA for the CDR3: TGTGCCAGCAGCGGGACTAGCGGGGGGTCAGTCTACAATGAGCAGTTCTTC. Protein product: CASSGTSGGSVYNEQFF.